A selection of T cell receptor beta chains follows, all from one sample in a study of CD8+ T cells in alopecia areata. Measured with immunoSEQ multiplex PCR; TCRdb has only the in-frame clones, and not every one. In the table there are 150,000 to 200,000 clones, approximately 59% of which are singletons. The sequenced sample was CD4+ T cells sorted from blood, obtained between weeks 55 and 65, from a patient treated with tofacitinib. The receptors were sampled from a human donor with alopecia areata. Each CDR3 is given with its conserved first and last residue. The D gene is left open where the match is weak. Clone size is given for some rows only: seen once, a few or many times, or a class if the clone is expanded.

length	size	V	J	D	DNA	CDR3
15	NA	TRBV5-1	TRBJ2-5	TRBD1	TGCGCCAGCAGCTATGCCGGGACAGGGGGACGGACCCAGTACTTC	CASSYAGTGGRTQYF
13	NA	TRBV7-2	TRBJ2-3	NA	TGTGCCAGCAGCTTGGGCCTCACAGATACGCAGTATTTT	CASSLGLTDTQYF
13	NA	TRBV6-6	TRBJ1-4	NA	TGTGCCAGCAGCCCTGGGCCGGTTGAAAAACTGTTTTTT	CASSPGPVEKLFF
15	NA	TRBV7-3	TRBJ2-7	TRBD2	TGTGCCAGCAGCTTATTAGCGGGGGCAGAATACGAGCAGTACTTC	CASSLLAGAEYEQYF
14	NA	TRBV7-2	TRBJ1-6	NA	TGTGCCAGCAGCTTAGGGTCCTATAATTCACCCCTCCACTTT	CASSLGSYNSPLHF
15	NA	TRBV9	TRBJ2-3	NA	TGTGCCAGCAGCGTAGCGGCCGGGGCGGCAGATACGCAGTATTTT	CASSVAAGAADTQYF
14	NA	TRBV29-1	TRBJ1-2	NA	TGCAGCGTCCAGAATCAGCAGGGCTTCTATGGCTACACCTTC	CSVQNQQGFYGYTF
13	NA	TRBV5-1	TRBJ1-2	TRBD1	TGCGCCAGCAGCATACAGGGGTCGGATGGCTACACCTTC	CASSIQGSDGYTF
12	once	TRBV9	TRBJ1-2	NA	TGTGCCAGCAGCGTAGAATCCTATGGCTACACCTTC	CASSVESYGYTF
13	few	TRBV29-1	TRBJ2-2	NA	TGCAGCGTTGAAAGGGGGAGGACCGGGGAGCTGTTTTTT	CSVERGRTGELFF
15	once	TRBV15	TRBJ2-7	TRBD1	TGTGCCACCAGCAGAGACCGGGACAGGTCGGGCGAGCAGTACTTC	CATSRDRDRSGEQYF
14	NA	TRBV7-6	TRBJ2-1	NA	TGTGCCAGCAGTAGCCTCTCCAGAGGGAATGAGCAGTTCTTC	CASSSLSRGNEQFF
13	NA	TRBV29-1	TRBJ1-1	TRBD1	TGCAGCGTCGCCGGGACAGGCCACACTGAAGCTTTCTTT	CSVAGTGHTEAFF
15	few	TRBV9	TRBJ2-5	NA	TGTGCCAGCAGCGTAGAGGGCAGGGCCCAAGAGACCCAGTACTTC	CASSVEGRAQETQYF
13	NA	TRBV5-1	TRBJ2-5	NA	TGCGCCAGCAGCAAGGGGGGCGACGAGACCCAGTACTTC	CASSKGGDETQYF
15	NA	TRBV5-1	TRBJ2-1	TRBD2	TGCGCCAGCAGCTTTAGCGGGGGCTCCTACAATGAGCAGTTCTTC	CASSFSGGSYNEQFF